This T cell receptor (beta chain) was found in a study of shared clonotypes between healthy human individuals. Study-wide context: Aged 18 to 49, the donors were two women and a few men. CD8 memory received one plate per donor, CD8 naive two, CD4 memory three and CD4 naive three. Study findings and constraints: Between several donors, naive CD4 clonotypes were shared at a level of about 5%.

This CDR3 has 18 residues. The germline V gene encodes CDR1 SGHDN and CDR2 FVKESK. Trimming at V came to 0 bases and at J to 3 bases, leaving 11 bases not matched to a gene. It was CD45RO-negative cells, positively selected for CCR7, that made up naive CD8 cells, with terminally differentiated effector memory CD45RA+ cells excluded. Concerning this clone itself: Its target is not known.

Data came from immunoSEQ multiplex PCR; TCRdb stores just in-frame clones and leaves some out. The sample lists around 600,000 clones, approximately 96% occurring once. The sequencing input was naive CD8+ T cells sorted from blood. This sequence joins TRBV14 and TRBJ2-7; 10 bases align to TRBD2. This receptor was identified in a woman between 25 and 40 years old in good health. The CDR3 reads CASSQDISSGRFDYEQYF. The CDR3, as DNA: TGTGCCAGCAGCCAAGATATCTCTAGCGGGAGATTCGACTACGAGCAGTACTTC.